This is a list of T cell receptor beta chains from one sample in a study of technical replicates of blood from a handful of donors. Assay used: immunoSEQ multiplex PCR; TCRdb lists only in-frame clones, some missing. The sample yields 91,000 or so clones, about 95% seen once. Sequencing used T cells isolated from PBMCs. These receptors were taken from a human donor in good health. The CDR3 runs from the conserved cysteine through the conserved F or W. The D gene is left open where the match is weak. For some rows the clone size is stated as once, few or many, or as a class when expanded; others skip it.

-,TRBV5-6,TRBJ2-1,-,CASSFGRLEQFF,TGTGCCAGCAGCTTCGGTAGACTTGAGCAGTTCTTC
TRBD1,TRBV2,TRBJ2-7,-,CAIRGPSYEQYF,TGTGCCATCAGGGGGCCCTCCTACGAGCAGTACTTC
-,TRBV15,TRBJ1-4,-,CATSRDSGDEKLFF,TGTGCCACCAGCAGAGATTCAGGGGATGAAAAACTGTTTTTT
TRBD1,TRBV11-3,TRBJ2-7,-,CASSQDRGQGRYYEQYF,TGTGCCAGCAGCCAGGACAGGGGGCAAGGTAGATACTACGAGCAGTACTTC
-,TRBV13,TRBJ2-3,once,CASSLGLRGDTQYF,TGTGCCAGCAGCTTAGGCCTCAGGGGAGATACGCAGTATTTT
TRBD2,TRBV9,TRBJ2-7,-,CASSAGLAGGVYEQYF,TGTGCCAGCAGCGCTGGACTAGCGGGAGGGGTCTACGAGCAGTACTTC
TRBD2,TRBV6-5,TRBJ2-3,once,CASSYSSGKRADTQYF,TGTGCCAGCAGTTACTCTAGCGGGAAGAGGGCAGATACGCAGTATTTT
-,TRBV28,TRBJ1-2,-,CASSLAGGALNYGYTF,TGTGCCAGCAGTTTGGCGGGGGGGGCTCTTAACTATGGCTACACCTTC
-,TRBV6-5,TRBJ1-4,-,CASRQGADEKLFF,TGTGCCAGCAGACAGGGCGCAGATGAAAAACTGTTTTTT
-,TRBV19,TRBJ2-3,-,CASSTGVGTSGTDTQYF,TGTGCCAGTAGTACAGGGGTAGGAACTAGCGGCACAGATACGCAGTATTTT
-,TRBV7-7,TRBJ1-3,-,CASSLAEASGNTIYF,TGTGCCAGCAGCTTAGCGGAGGCATCTGGAAACACCATATATTTT
-,TRBV30,TRBJ1-3,-,CAWSAGTRSGNTIYF,TGTGCCTGGAGTGCTGGGACACGCTCTGGAAACACCATATATTTT
-,TRBV10-3,TRBJ2-3,once,CAISESDSGSTDTQYF,TGTGCCATCAGTGAGTCCGATAGCGGTAGCACAGATACGCAGTATTTT
TRBD2,TRBV18,TRBJ2-1,-,CASSPGREHNEQFF,TGTGCCAGCTCACCTGGGCGGGAGCACAATGAGCAGTTCTTC
TRBD2,TRBV27,TRBJ2-3,-,CASSSTSENTDTQYF,TGTGCCAGCAGTTCCACTAGCGAAAACACAGATACGCAGTATTTT
TRBD1,TRBV2,TRBJ1-1,-,CASSGTGQTMNTEAFF,TGTGCCAGCAGCGGGACAGGGCAAACTATGAACACTGAAGCTTTCTTT
TRBD1,TRBV6-5,TRBJ2-7,-,CASSYSLTGGYEQYF,TGTGCCAGCAGTTACTCTCTTACAGGGGGATACGAGCAGTACTTC
TRBD2,TRBV15,TRBJ2-2,-,CATSRPKLTSGRITGELFF,TGTGCCACCAGCAGGCCAAAACTTACTAGCGGGAGGATCACCGGGGAGCTGTTTTTT
TRBD1,TRBV6-1,TRBJ2-7,-,CASSETPGQTYEQYF,TGTGCCAGCAGTGAAACCCCGGGACAGACCTACGAGCAGTACTTC
-,TRBV7-2,TRBJ1-5,once,CASSLVSQGNQPQHF,TGTGCCAGCAGCTTAGTGAGTCAGGGCAATCAGCCCCAGCATTTT
TRBD1,TRBV27,TRBJ1-2,-,CASSFTGDGYTF,TGTGCCAGCAGTTTCACAGGGGATGGCTACACCTTC
-,TRBV7-3,TRBJ2-1,-,CASSLGARGGSSYNEQFF,TGTGCCAGCAGCTTAGGGGCCCGCGGAGGGAGCTCCTACAATGAGCAGTTCTTC
TRBD1,TRBV7-9,TRBJ1-1,-,CASSSGTGRPEAFF,TGTGCCAGCTCATCCGGGACAGGGAGACCTGAAGCTTTCTTT
TRBD1,TRBV7-3,TRBJ2-7,-,CASSLTRGTGHYEQYF,TGTGCCAGCAGCCTCACAAGGGGGACAGGGCACTACGAGCAGTACTTC
TRBD2,TRBV7-9,TRBJ2-2,-,CASSGPLAGGPGELFF,TGTGCCAGCAGCGGCCCCCTAGCGGGAGGGCCCGGGGAGCTGTTTTTT
TRBD1,TRBV7-2,TRBJ2-7,once,CASSLYLTGYEQYF,TGTGCCAGCAGCTTATATTTGACAGGGTACGAGCAGTACTTC
-,TRBV7-2,TRBJ1-1,few,CASRRNRNTEAFF,TGTGCCAGCAGACGGAACAGGAACACTGAAGCTTTCTTT
TRBD1,TRBV7-6,TRBJ1-1,-,CASSLDRESSDTEAFF,TGTGCCAGCAGTTTGGACAGGGAGAGCTCGGACACTGAAGCTTTCTTT
-,TRBV6-1,TRBJ2-1,-,CASSEGGWTFYNEQFF,TGTGCCAGCAGTGAAGGAGGATGGACTTTCTACAATGAGCAGTTCTTC
TRBD1,TRBV6-5,TRBJ2-7,-,CASSFSRDRYHEQYF,TGTGCCAGCAGTTTTAGCCGGGACAGGTACCACGAGCAGTACTTC
-,TRBV5-4,TRBJ2-2,-,CASSTKTWQSGELFF,TGTGCCAGCAGTACAAAAACGTGGCAATCCGGGGAGCTGTTTTTT
TRBD2,TRBV6-5,TRBJ2-1,-,CASSASGIFNEQFF,TGTGCCAGCAGTGCTAGCGGGATCTTCAATGAGCAGTTCTTC
-,TRBV25-1,TRBJ1-2,-,CASSDLPRGQGSDGYTF,TGTGCCAGCAGTGATTTGCCCCGTGGGCAGGGGTCGGATGGCTACACCTTC
TRBD1,TRBV19,TRBJ1-1,-,CASRTGQGEAFF,TGTGCCAGTAGGACAGGGCAGGGTGAAGCTTTCTTT
-,TRBV10-2,TRBJ1-2,few,CANNRTDNYGYTF,TGCGCCAACAACAGGACGGACAACTATGGCTACACCTTC
-,TRBV12-5,TRBJ2-7,-,CASGESTGPPYEQYF,TGTGCTAGTGGCGAATCCACAGGGCCCCCCTACGAGCAGTACTTC
TRBD1,TRBV27,TRBJ2-2,-,CASSPRQGADGELFF,TGTGCCAGCAGTCCCCGACAGGGGGCGGACGGGGAGCTGTTTTTT
-,TRBV7-6,TRBJ2-1,-,CASSLVVGSGNEQFF,TGTGCCAGCAGCTTAGTGGTGGGGTCGGGGAATGAGCAGTTCTTC
TRBD2,TRBV6-1,TRBJ2-5,-,CASMYGLAGQETQYF,TGTGCCAGCATGTATGGACTAGCGGGGCAAGAGACCCAGTACTTC
TRBD1,TRBV11-2,TRBJ2-3,-,CASSPSRQGTQYF,TGTGCCAGCAGCCCAAGTCGACAGGGGACGCAGTATTTT
TRBD2,TRBV2,TRBJ2-1,-,CASRASGSSVYNEQFF,TGTGCCAGCAGAGCTAGCGGGAGTTCCGTCTACAATGAGCAGTTCTTC
-,TRBV5-1,TRBJ2-7,-,CASSLVAAEQYF,TGCGCCAGCAGCTTGGTTGCGGCTGAGCAGTACTTC
TRBD1,TRBV27,TRBJ1-1,-,CASSSPSTGWGTEAFF,TGTGCCAGCAGTTCCCCGTCGACAGGGTGGGGGACTGAAGCTTTCTTT